Below are 21 T cell receptor beta chains sequenced from a single sample in a study of early T cells in non-severe SARS-CoV-2 infection. TCRdb independently ran MiXCR on the 5' RACE reads; one entry per CDR3 protein. The repertoire has some 59,000 distinct CDR3 sequences, around 8.5% of them found once; the top ten carry around 20%. Sequencing used whole blood. These receptor sequences come from an adult who was a healthcare worker with PCR-confirmed SARS-CoV-2 infection or an uninfected control (not recorded which).

This clonotype has a count of ten or more. The gene calls are TRBV20-1 and TRBJ2-1; unclear D gene. The CDR3 covers 13 residues. Germline CDR1 DFQATT, CDR2 SNEGSKA (reference sequence). Trimming took 5 bases from V and 5 from J, leaving 13 bases between them. The CDR3 DNA reads as TGCAGTGCTGCCTTCACATTCAACAATGAGCAGTTCTTC. Translating gives CSAAFTFNNEQFF.

This clonotype was found a few times. This chain uses TRBV10-3 with TRBJ1-1, with 7 bases that match TRBD1. V lost 2 bases, J lost 8 bases, and 2 bases stayed unmatched. The germline gives CDR1 ENHRY, CDR2 SYGVKD. The CDR3 is 12 residues long. The CDR3, as DNA: TGTGCCATCAGTGAGGACAGGGAGGAAGCTTTCTTT. As protein: CAISEDREEAFF.

DNA for the CDR3: TGTGCCAGAGAGCAGGGCACTGAAGCTTTCTTT. Amino acids: CAREQGTEAFF. This rearrangement joins TRBV2 to TRBJ1-1, with D possibly matching TRBD1 (5 bases). V lost 9 bases, J lost 4 bases, and 9 bases lay in between. The CDR3 consists of 11 residues. Germline-derived CDR1 and CDR2 are SNHLY and FYNNEI.

The chain has TRBV18 and TRBJ2-2; D unclear. V was pared by 2 bases and J by 6 bases, with 13 bases between. The germline V gene encodes CDR1 KGHSH and CDR2 LQKENI. CDR3 length: 15 amino acids. CDR3 region: CASSPGPARPGELFF. CDR3 sequence (DNA): TGTGCCAGCTCACCAGGACCGGCCAGACCCGGGGAGCTGTTTTTT.

This clonotype was recorded at least ten times. CDR3 DNA: TGTGCCAGCAGCTTAGTCGGGACGGAGAACAATGAGCAGTTCTTC. Translated, it gives CASSLVGTENNEQFF. The V and J genes are TRBV11-2 and TRBJ2-1; D possibly uses TRBD1 or TRBD2 (5 bases each). Germline V gene lookup returns CDR1 SGHAT and CDR2 FQNNGV. Trimming pared 1 base from V and 5 bases from J, leaving 12 bases between. The CDR3 is 15 residues long.

Ten or more counts support this clonotype. This chain joins TRBV20-1 and TRBJ2-3, with 9 bases aligning to TRBD2. This CDR3 has 15 amino acids. V gave up 6 bases and J gave up 5 bases; unmatched junction bases: 12. CDR1 is DFQATT, CDR2 SNEGSKA, per germline (reference sequence). The CDR3 reads CSAKRGGAEGDTQYF. CDR3 nucleotide sequence: TGCAGTGCCAAGCGCGGGGGGGCCGAGGGAGATACGCAGTATTTT.

This clonotype has a count of ten or more. The J gene is TRBJ2-3, the V gene TRBV20-1; 8 bases line up with TRBD2. V shed 0 bases, J shed 2 bases, and the junction held 7 bases outside the gene matches. The CDR3 consists of 16 residues. Germline CDR1 DFQATT, CDR2 SNEGSKA (reference sequence). The CDR3 bases are TGCAGTGCTAGAGATGGGCGGGGGGCCTTCACAGATACGCAGTATTTT. It specifies CSARDGRGAFTDTQYF.

This clonotype showed up just a few times. The gene calls are TRBV7-9 and TRBJ1-5, with TRBD1 as a possible D gene (5 bases). The CDR3 is 13 amino acids. In germline, CDR1 is SEHNR, CDR2 FQNEAQ (reference sequence). The V end was cut by 6 bases, the J end by 8 bases, with 14 bases between. This CDR3 reads CASSMGGIKPQHF. CDR3 nucleotides: TGTGCCAGCAGTATGGGGGGAATCAAGCCCCAGCATTTT.

In its sample, this clonotype ranks as medium-sized. The chain's CDR3 is CASSFRRQPQHF. CDR3 nucleotides: TGTGCCAGCAGTTTTAGGCGGCAGCCCCAGCATTTT. J is TRBJ1-5 and V is TRBV12-3 or TRBV12-4; D is uncertain. This CDR3 has 12 residues. V lost 3 bases and J 7 bases, leaving 7 bases between the germline ends.

This clonotype was counted between two and nine times. The chain joins TRBV18 to TRBJ2-5; D is undetermined. V was cut by 2 bases and J by 3 bases, with 7 bases left in between. Germline V lookup: CDR1 KGHSH, CDR2 LQKENI. CDR3 length: 13 residues. CDR3 nucleotides: TGTGCCAGCTCACCAGCCTTCAAAGAGACCCAGTACTTC. Amino acid sequence: CASSPAFKETQYF. Supplemented by reference TRBV18 and TRBJ2-5, the full variable domain reads NAGVMQNPRHLVRRRGQEARLRCSPMKGHSHVYWYRQLPEEGLKFMVYLQKENIIDESGMPKERFSAEFPKEGPSILRIQQVVRGDSAAYFCASSPAFKETQYFGPGTRLLVL.

This CDR3 is CASRRQGSAFF. The CDR3 coding sequence is TGTGCCAGCAGGCGACAGGGATCGGCTTTCTTT. The J gene is TRBJ1-1, the V gene TRBV27; TRBD1 matches 7 bases. With 6 bases clipped from V and 11 bases from J, the junction kept 6 bases outside the gene matches. Germline values: CDR1 MNHEY, CDR2 SMNVEV (reference sequence). This CDR3 is built from 11 residues.

This clonotype was detected ten times or more. This sequence joins TRBV25-1 and TRBJ2-5, with TRBD2 identical over 9 bases. The length of the CDR3 is 16 residues. The germline V gene encodes CDR1 MGHDK and CDR2 SYGVNS. The junction had 5 bases not matched to a gene; V was cut back by 1 base and J by 2 bases. CDR3 bases: TGTGCCAGCAGTGAATTGACTAGCGGTTATCAAGAGACCCAGTACTTC. It is translated as CASSELTSGYQETQYF.

The rearrangement joins TRBV7-9 to TRBJ2-7; 7 positions agree with TRBD2. This CDR3 comprises 16 residues. V lost 2 bases and J lost 0; bases outside the gene matches: 7. The germline gives CDR1 SEHNR, CDR2 FQNEAQ (reference sequence). The chain's CDR3 is CASSLPSGRSSYEQYF. DNA of the CDR3: TGTGCCAGCAGCTTACCCTCCGGGAGGAGCTCCTACGAGCAGTACTTC.

This clonotype was counted ten times or more. The rearrangement links TRBV19 to TRBJ2-2, with a possible D match to TRBD2 (5 bases). This CDR3 region has 14 residues. V was trimmed by 5 bases and J by 4 bases, leaving 11 bases between them. Looked up from germline, CDR1 is LNHDA and CDR2 is SQIVND (reference sequence). DNA of the CDR3: TGTGCCAGTAGTGGATGGGAGATCACCGGGGAGCTGTTTTTT. Translating it yields CASSGWEITGELFF.

The V and J genes are TRBV6-5 and TRBJ1-2; D perhaps matches TRBD1 (5 bases). The V and J ends lost 4 bases and 3 bases respectively, with 15 bases between them. Germline V lookup: CDR1 MNHEY, CDR2 SVGAGI. This CDR3 has 15 residues. This CDR3 reads CASSFTWDGDYGYTF. DNA for the CDR3: TGTGCCAGCAGTTTCACATGGGACGGGGACTATGGCTACACCTTC.

Ten or more counts support this clonotype. The J gene is TRBJ1-1, the V gene TRBV29-1; no clear D gene. The CDR3 consists of 11 residues. V was pared by 4 bases and J by 1 base, with 4 bases between. Germline values: CDR1 SQVTM, CDR2 ANQGSEA. The CDR3 loop reads CSVARNTEAFF. DNA of the CDR3: TGCAGCGTTGCGCGGAACACTGAAGCTTTCTTT.

The sample holds a few counts of this clonotype. The V and J genes are TRBV12-3 or TRBV12-4 and TRBJ1-5, with unresolved D. V was shortened by 2 bases and J by 2 bases, with 7 bases between the two germline ends. The CDR3 loop spans 14 amino acids. CDR3 bases: TGTGCCAGCAGTTTATTTGACGGCAATCAGCCCCAGCATTTT. Its translation: CASSLFDGNQPQHF.

The V gene is TRBV12-3 or TRBV12-4, the J gene TRBJ2-7; D uncertain. CDR3 length: 10 residues. Trimming cost V 10 bases and J 3 bases, with 7 bases left between them. CDR3 loop: CATPFYEQYF. The CDR3 DNA reads TGTGCCACCCCTTTCTACGAGCAGTACTTC.

The V gene is TRBV20-1, the J gene TRBJ2-5; tentatively, D is TRBD2 (5 bases). The CDR3 has 14 amino acids. Germline assignment: CDR1 DFQATT and CDR2 SNEGSKA (reference sequence). Trimming took 3 bases from V and 3 from J, leaving 14 bases between them. CDR3 DNA sequence: TGCAGTGCTAGTCGCGGAGGCCTTAAAGAGACCCAGTACTTC. Protein: CSASRGGLKETQYF.

This clonotype turned up a few times. The V gene is TRBV2, the J gene TRBJ1-5; possible D gene TRBD1, 5 bases. Trimming stripped 7 bases from V and 7 bases from J, with 11 bases between. This CDR3 comprises 12 residues. Germline V gene lookup returns CDR1 SNHLY and CDR2 FYNNEI. DNA of the CDR3: TGTGCCAGCAAGGGGAGGGACCAGCCCCAGCATTTT. This codes for CASKGRDQPQHF.

V gene TRBV12-3 or TRBV12-4 combines with J gene TRBJ2-3; D is ambiguous. The CDR3 covers 12 residues. V was shortened by 6 bases and J by 4 bases, with 8 bases between the two germline ends. The chain's CDR3 is CASSISADTQYF. The CDR3 bases are TGTGCCAGCAGCATTTCCGCAGATACGCAGTATTTT.